Shown below are 25 T cell receptor beta chains from a single sample sequenced in a study of T cell repertoires in cytomegalovirus infection. TCRdb recomputed calls from the reads with MiXCR, one row per CDR3 protein. The sample consists of fewer than 65,000 distinct CDR3 sequences, 20% of them appearing once. No antigens are known for them. Sequences were derived from CD8+ T cells from cultured PBMCs, sampled from culture after CMV antigen stimulation. These receptors were collected from a human donor in good health (CMV status not recorded). Some clones in this sample may be carry-over from other donors' samples.

This clonotype was counted only a few times. The chain combines TRBV27 with TRBJ1-3, with a possible D match to TRBD1 (6 bases). CDR1 is MNHEY and CDR2 is SMNVEV in the germline V gene (reference sequence). The CDR3 covers 15 residues. Deletions cut 2 bases from V and 0 bases from J, with 8 bases between. CDR3 region: CASSLAGASGNTIYF. Here the CDR3 DNA reads TGTGCCAGCAGTTTAGCAGGGGCCTCTGGAAACACCATATATTTT.

This clonotype turned up a few times. This rearrangement joins TRBV5-1 to TRBJ2-7; 9 nucleotides line up with TRBD1. V lost 5 bases to trimming and J lost 3 bases; unmatched junction nucleotides: 9. Germline V gives CDR1 SGHRS, CDR2 YFSETQ. The CDR3 is made up of 15 amino acids. CDR3 amino acids: CASRTHGTGNYEQYF. For the CDR3, the DNA is TGCGCCAGCAGAACTCACGGGACAGGGAACTACGAGCAGTACTTC. Variable domain in full (rest from reference TRBV5-1 and TRBJ2-7): KAGVTQTPRYLIKTRGQQVTLSCSPISGHRSVSWYQQTPGQGLQFLFEYFSETQRNKGNFPGRFSGRQFSNSRSEMNVSTLELGDSALYLCASRTHGTGNYEQYFGPGTRLTVT.

J is TRBJ2-4 and V is TRBV9; tentatively, D is TRBD2 (7 bases). This CDR3 region has 18 residues. Per the germline V gene, CDR1 is SGDLS and CDR2 is YYNGEE. V shed 4 bases and J shed 1 base, with 21 bases lying between them. CDR3 protein: CASSPPDGAGAAKNIQYF. For the CDR3, the DNA is TGTGCCAGCAGCCCCCCAGATGGGGCGGGGGCGGCCAAAAACATTCAGTACTTC.

This clonotype occurred a few times. The chain combines TRBV6-8 with TRBJ1-1; D remains unclear. Trimming cost V 0 bases and J 1 base, with 0 bases left between them. The CDR3 contains 12 residues. The V gene's germline CDR1 is MNHGY and CDR2 SAAAGT. Written as DNA, the CDR3 is TGTGCCAGCAGTTACTCGAACACTGAAGCTTTCTTT. It translates to CASSYSNTEAFF.

This clonotype occurred many times. The chain carries TRBV19 and TRBJ2-1; 13 nucleotides match TRBD2. Germline V gene lookup returns CDR1 LNHDA and CDR2 SQIVND (reference sequence). The V gene end was trimmed by 11 bases and the J gene end by 0 bases; junction bases not matched to a gene: 4. CDR3 length: 15 amino acids. For the CDR3, the DNA is TGTGCCTCCAGGACTAGCGGGAGCTCCTACAATGAGCAGTTCTTC. Residues: CASRTSGSSYNEQFF. Full variable domain (remainder filled in from reference TRBV19 and TRBJ2-1): DGGITQSPKYLFRKEGQNVTLSCEQNLNHDAMYWYRQDPGQGLRLIYYSQIVNDFQKGDIAEGYSVSREKKESFPLTVTSAQKNPTAFYLCASRTSGSSYNEQFFGPGTRLTVL.

About this clonotype itself: The junction differs from germline at one of its ends, possibly a read error. The chain recombines TRBV4-1 with TRBJ2-1; 15 bases are shared with TRBD2. The CDR3 is made up of 20 amino acids. The germline V gene encodes CDR1 MGHRA and CDR2 YSYEKL. CDR3 sequence reads: CANSQLGGLAGGNSYNEQFF. For the CDR3, the DNA is TGCGCCAACAGCCAACTAGGGGGACTAGCGGGGGGAAACTCCTACAATGAGCAGTTCTTC.

This clonotype was seen many times. The genes are TRBV4-2 and TRBJ2-3; D is possibly TRBD2 (5 bases). Germline V gives CDR1 LGHNA, CDR2 YNFKEQ. CDR3 size: 18 residues. V was cut by 0 bases and J by 2 bases, with 18 bases left in between. The CDR3 loop reads CASSQDWLGGLNTDTQYF. CDR3 bases: TGTGCCAGCAGCCAAGATTGGTTAGGAGGACTCAACACAGATACGCAGTATTTT.

This clonotype turned up a few times. The rearrangement uses TRBV29-1 and TRBJ1-2, with TRBD1 as a possible D gene (6 bases). Germline-derived CDR1 and CDR2 are SQVTM and ANQGSEA. Trimming removed 7 bases from V and 8 bases from J, with 14 bases in between. CDR3 length: 11 residues. CDR3 residues: CSDSDSPGYTF. The CDR3, as DNA: TGCAGCGACTCGGACAGTCCGGGCTACACCTTC.

This chain links TRBV7-2 with TRBJ2-7, with D possibly being TRBD1 (7 bases). The CDR3 sequence is 15 residues long. Germline V gene data show CDR1 as SGHTA and CDR2 as FQGNSA. The ends were cut back, 5 bases at V and 4 bases at J, with 18 bases in the middle. CDR3 amino acids: CASSLLPGGSYEQYF. CDR3 bases: TGTGCCAGCAGCCTACTCCCAGGGGGGTCATACGAGCAGTACTTC.

This clonotype has just a few counts. This sequence joins TRBV27 and TRBJ2-7, with D uncertain. The CDR3 extends over 9 amino acids. Germline values: CDR1 MNHEY, CDR2 SMNVEV (reference sequence). Trimming removed 11 bases at V and 4 bases at J, with 6 bases between. CDR3 in amino acids: CAVGYEQYF. The CDR3 bases are TGTGCCGTGGGGTACGAGCAGTACTTC.

This clonotype was detected only a few times. The genes are TRBV7-9 and TRBJ2-1; 7 bases are a match to TRBD1. Germline assignment: CDR1 SEHNR and CDR2 FQNEAQ (reference sequence). The CDR3 contains 12 residues. V lost 9 bases, J lost 4 bases, and 3 bases stayed unmatched. The CDR3 DNA follows: TGTGCCAGTAGGGACAGATACAATGAGCAGTTCTTC. As protein: CASRDRYNEQFF.

This clonotype came up many times. This rearrangement joins TRBV4-3 to TRBJ2-1; D is unclear. Trimming took off 0 bases at V and 8 bases at J, with 8 bases between the two ends. The CDR3 totals 13 residues. The germline gives CDR1 LGHNA, CDR2 YSLEER. CDR3 sequence reads: CASSQELGYEQFF. CDR3 nucleotides: TGCGCCAGCAGCCAAGAATTGGGTTATGAGCAGTTCTTC.

The chain's CDR3 is CASSSNVLTF. The CDR3 nucleotides are TGTGCCAGCAGTTCCAACGTCCTGACTTTC. This chain connects TRBV28 to TRBJ2-6; D is unclear. CDR1 MDHEN and CDR2 SYDVKM come from the germline V gene. CDR3 size: 10 residues. V gave up 4 bases and J gave up 8 bases, with 0 bases separating them.

This clonotype was recorded a few times. The V call is TRBV7-2, the J call TRBJ2-7; 7 nucleotides line up with TRBD2. The germline CDR1 and CDR2 sequences are SGHTA and FQGNSA. The CDR3 has 14 residues. The junction had 6 bases not matched to a gene; V was cut back by 5 bases and J by 2 bases. CDR3 amino acids: CASSGLREPYEQYF. The CDR3 DNA sequence: TGTGCCAGCAGCGGCTTGCGGGAGCCCTACGAGCAGTACTTC.

Regarding this clonotype: Here the CDR3 omits its conserved ending phenylalanine or tryptophan, so a read error is the likely source. The DNA is omitted, as the CDR3 cannot be located on it reliably, and the CDR3 follows TCRdb's listing. This chain joins TRBV7-9 and TRBJ2-7; TRBD1, the D gene given by the table, was not confirmed from the DNA. The CDR3 is 14 residues long, ends included. The germline gives CDR1 SEHNR, CDR2 FQNEAQ (reference sequence). CDR3 in amino acids: CASSPPGQGPTSSI.

This clonotype turned up a few times. The rearrangement uses TRBV27 and TRBJ1-6; D is ambiguous. The germline V gene encodes CDR1 MNHEY and CDR2 SMNVEV (reference sequence). V dropped 2 bases and J dropped 7 bases, with 9 bases sitting between them. CDR3 length equals 14 residues. DNA for the CDR3: TGTGCCAGCAGTTTAGGAAACAGAAATTCACCCCTCCACTTT. This translates into CASSLGNRNSPLHF.

The V and J genes are TRBV29-1 and TRBJ2-5, with 9 bases lining up with TRBD2. The CDR3 spans 14 residues. Germline trimming cut 3 bases from V and 2 bases from J; bases unmatched to any gene: 4. Germline lookup yields CDR1 SQVTM and CDR2 ANQGSEA. CDR3 nucleotide sequence: TGCAGCGTTGAGGCTAGCGGGGAACAAGAGACCCAGTACTTC. As protein: CSVEASGEQETQYF.

The chain couples TRBV9 to TRBJ1-3, with 7 positions matching TRBD1. Germline V lookup: CDR1 SGDLS, CDR2 YYNGEE. The CDR3 totals 16 residues. J was trimmed by 0 bases and V by 4 bases; bases with no gene match: 7. The CDR3 sequence is CASSTWDSTSGNTIYF. CDR3 nucleotides: TGTGCCAGCAGCACTTGGGACAGTACCTCTGGAAACACCATATATTTT.

V usage is TRBV11-1 and J usage is TRBJ2-7; D might be TRBD1 (5 bases). V was pared by 4 bases and J by 0 bases, with 13 bases between. Germline assignment: CDR1 SGHAT and CDR2 FQDESV (reference sequence). The CDR3 loop spans 15 amino acids. The CDR3, as DNA: TGTGCCAGCAGCTCCACAACAGGAATCTCCTACGAGCAGTACTTC. It yields the protein CASSSTTGISYEQYF.

There are a few counts of this clonotype. The chain couples TRBV11-2 to TRBJ2-1; tentative D call: TRBD1 (6 bases). The CDR3 is made up of 15 amino acids. Germline CDR1 reads SGHAT; CDR2 reads FQNNGV. The V end was cut by 5 bases, the J end by 2 bases, with 13 bases between. The CDR3 nucleotides are TGTGCCAGCAGCCAAGGCACAGGGCCCTACAATGAGCAGTTCTTC. Its protein is CASSQGTGPYNEQFF.

This chain uses TRBV20-1 with TRBJ1-6, with D perhaps matching TRBD1 (6 bases). The germline CDR1 and CDR2 sequences are DFQATT and SNEGSKA (reference sequence). V was cut by 0 bases and J by 8 bases, with 17 bases left in between. The CDR3 runs 16 residues. The CDR3 loop is CSARDVRQEGYSPLHF. In nucleotides, the CDR3 is TGCAGTGCTAGAGATGTCCGACAGGAGGGGTATTCACCCCTCCACTTT.

This clonotype turned up a few times. The chain has TRBV7-8 and TRBJ2-7, with 7 bases lining up with TRBD1. V was clipped by 4 bases and J by 1 base; unmatched bases: 7. This CDR3 is built from 15 residues. CDR1 is SGHVS, CDR2 FQNEAQ, per germline. The chain's CDR3 is CASSWGTVASYEQYF. The DNA for the CDR3 is TGTGCCAGCAGCTGGGGGACAGTTGCTTCCTACGAGCAGTACTTC.

This chain uses TRBV7-2 with TRBJ2-5; unclear D gene. The V end was cut by 6 bases, the J end by 3 bases, with 11 bases between. Germline assignment: CDR1 SGHTA and CDR2 FQGNSA. The CDR3 is 13 residues long. The CDR3 sequence: CASRKGSEETQYF. The CDR3, as DNA: TGTGCCAGCAGGAAGGGTTCGGAAGAGACCCAGTACTTC.

The chain employs TRBV10-3 and TRBJ2-1; TRBD2 aligns across 9 bases. The J segment lost 9 bases and the V segment lost 2 bases, leaving 17 bases of the junction unmatched. The CDR3 runs to 18 residues. Looked up from germline, CDR1 is ENHRY and CDR2 is SYGVKD. The DNA for the CDR3 is TGTGCCATCAGTGAGGGTAGGGGGACTAGCTTCCCACCGGGTGAGCAGTTCTTC. It encodes CAISEGRGTSFPPGEQFF.

CDR3 amino acids: CASSYGQGGWEQYF. The CDR3 coding sequence is TGTGCCAGCAGTTACGGACAGGGAGGGTGGGAGCAGTACTTC. The chain links TRBV6-8 to TRBJ2-7; D perhaps matches TRBD1 (8 bases). Trimming cost V 2 bases and J 7 bases, with 15 bases left between them. The CDR3 has 14 residues. Germline V gene sequence: CDR1 MNHGY, CDR2 SAAAGT.